The text below deals with one T cell receptor (beta chain). Its specificity is unknown. Using its own MiXCR run on the RT-PCR reads, TCRdb lists one record per CDR3 protein. This sample carries 400,000 to 650,000 distinct CDR3 sequences, around 7.9% of them seen once, and the ten largest clones take around 13%. This entry belongs to a study of response to subunit inactivated influenza vaccine. Germline loops: CDR1 LGHNA, CDR2 YNFKEQ. The V gene end was trimmed by 5 bases and the J gene end by 5 bases; junction bases not matched to a gene: 17. The length of the CDR3 is 18 residues. Study outcomes and limitations: It was suggested by the authors that few new T cells are recruited by each seasonal influenza vaccination.

Sample: PBMCs from blood, taken around 25 months after vaccination. The TCR was taken from a man aged 45 to 75 who received an inactivated influenza vaccine. This sequence joins TRBV4-2 and TRBJ2-3, with TRBD1 identical over 9 bases. The CDR3 region has the DNA TGTGCCAGCAGCTCGAGGACCGGGACAGGGCCCGCGCAAGATACGCAGTATTTT. It yields the protein CASSSRTGTGPAQDTQYF.